One sample yielded the 4 T cell receptor beta chains listed below, sequenced in a study of vaccination and CD4 T cells after COVID-19. At the Johns Hopkins FTIC core, DNA taken from cultured CD4+ T cells was sequenced by way of the Oncomine TCR Beta short-read assay. TCRdb itself ran the PCR reads through MiXCR, one entry per CDR3 protein. This repertoire shows 10,000 to 15,000 distinct CDR3 sequences, roughly 60% found once; its top ten account for 13%. Their specific antigens are unknown. The treatment denotes: approximately 9-day PBMC culture with coronavirus spike peptide pools or control peptides (ViraFEST assay). The specimen sequenced was CD4+ T cells from blood, cultured in vitro. The receptors originated from a human donor who had recovered from COVID-19.

The chain uses TRBV20-1 and TRBJ2-3; 10 nucleotides line up with TRBD2. This CDR3 comprises 14 residues. The V gene's germline CDR1 is DFQATT and CDR2 SNEGSKA (reference sequence). V lost 5 bases and J lost 4; bases outside the gene matches: 6. CDR3 protein: CSAGIAGGSDTQYF. The CDR3 DNA follows: TGCAGTGCTGGAATAGCGGGAGGTTCAGATACGCAGTATTTT.

This clonotype was counted a few times. The genes are TRBV28 and TRBJ1-2; D gene unclear. This CDR3 comprises 14 residues. Trimming took 7 bases from V and 8 from J, leaving 20 bases between them. Per the germline V gene, CDR1 is MDHEN and CDR2 is SYDVKM. The CDR3 sequence is CASIPSGLRGGYTF. In nucleotides, the CDR3 is TGTGCCAGCATCCCCTCCGGGCTCCGAGGGGGCTACACCTTC.

The chain carries TRBV24-1 and TRBJ2-1; 9 nucleotides line up with TRBD1. The CDR3 loop spans 14 amino acids. The junction had 4 bases not matched to a gene; V was cut back by 2 bases and J by 9 bases. Germline lookup yields CDR1 KGHDR and CDR2 SFDVKD. CDR3 bases: TGTGCCACCAGTGATTACAGGGGGCACACTGAGCAGTTCTTC. Protein: CATSDYRGHTEQFF.

The chain carries TRBV27 and TRBJ1-5; a weak D match, TRBD1 (5 bases). With 4 bases removed from V and 6 bases from J, the gap between germline ends came to 19 bases. There are 16 residues in the CDR3. Germline loops: CDR1 MNHEY, CDR2 SMNVEV (reference sequence). The CDR3 loop reads CASSSIVPGSAQPQHF. The CDR3 DNA sequence: TGTGCCAGCAGTTCGATTGTCCCAGGGTCCGCTCAGCCCCAGCATTTT.